This entry concerns a single T cell receptor beta chain. This specimen belongs to a study of STAT5B mutations in CD4+ large granular lymphocyte leukemia. Sequencing used immunoSEQ multiplex PCR; TCRdb keeps in-frame clones, though not all of them. There are some 40,000 clones in the sample; approximately 88% occur only once, and 0.3% to 0.45% lies in the top ten. Trimming pared 0 bases from V and 1 base from J, leaving 21 bases between. CDR1 LNHDA and CDR2 SQIVND come from the germline V gene (reference sequence). The CDR3 spans 19 residues. Buffy coats from healthy blood donors served as controls. Sequenced: CD4+ T cells from blood buffy coats. The chain joins TRBV19 to TRBJ1-1; D remains unclear. This sequence originates from a human donor in good health. The CDR3 reads CASSIELPSNTAWNTEAFF. CDR3 nucleotide sequence: TGTGCCAGTAGTATAGAACTTCCCTCTAACACAGCCTGGAACACTGAAGCTTTCTTT.